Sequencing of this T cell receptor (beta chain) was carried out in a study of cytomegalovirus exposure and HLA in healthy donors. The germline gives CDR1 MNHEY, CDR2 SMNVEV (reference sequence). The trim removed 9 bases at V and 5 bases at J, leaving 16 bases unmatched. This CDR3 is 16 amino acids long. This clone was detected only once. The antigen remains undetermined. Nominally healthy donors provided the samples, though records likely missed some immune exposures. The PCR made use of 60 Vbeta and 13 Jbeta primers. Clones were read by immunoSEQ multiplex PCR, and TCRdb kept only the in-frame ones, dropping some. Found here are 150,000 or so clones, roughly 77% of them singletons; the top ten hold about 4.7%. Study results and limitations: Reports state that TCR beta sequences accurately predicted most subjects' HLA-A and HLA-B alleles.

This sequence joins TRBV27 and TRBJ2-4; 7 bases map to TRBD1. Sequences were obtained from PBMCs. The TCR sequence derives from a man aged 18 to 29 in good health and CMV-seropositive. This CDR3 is CARPCSRQGVENIQYF. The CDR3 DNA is TGTGCCAGGCCCTGCTCCCGCCAGGGGGTCGAAAACATTCAGTACTTC.